This T cell receptor (beta chain) comes out of a study of blood T cell repertoires in COVID-19. Sequencing was performed with immunoSEQ multiplex PCR; in TCRdb, only in-frame clones are kept and a portion is missing. The profile shows some 170,000 clones, roughly 88% of them singletons. This CDR3 spans 16 amino acids. The junction had 5 bases not matched to a gene; V was cut back by 1 base and J by 7 bases. Per the germline V gene, CDR1 is GTSNPN and CDR2 is SVGIG (reference sequence). Sequenced input: PBMCs or T cells enriched from blood (not recorded which). This TCR was recovered from a middle-aged man who had recovered from COVID-19. The chain combines TRBV30 with TRBJ2-1; 15 bases fit TRBD2. The CDR3 DNA follows: TGTGCCTGGAGTGCCCGCGGACTAGCGGGGGGGAATGAGCAGTTCTTC. Protein: CAWSARGLAGGNEQFF.